This T cell receptor (beta chain) was found in a study of blood T cell repertoires in COVID-19. Whole-study context: Nucleic acid was either cDNA or gDNA, and it came from T cells, B-cell-depleted T cells, or PBMCs.

Participant age was roughly 18 to 89 years, and participants resided in approximately 24 US areas. Cohort placement rested on clinical history that participants reported themselves. In the source study's methods: Nucleated cell counts were estimated from reference gene primer amplification. The method was immunoSEQ multiplex PCR; TCRdb's version includes in-frame clones alone and lacks a portion of them. Clone size and V and J calls were adopted from that table, with D and trimming inferred from the DNA. The sample gives about 290,000 clones, approximately 88% of which show up once; about 1.7% is in the top ten. In germline, CDR1 is SGHRS, CDR2 YFSETQ. V was cut by 0 bases and J by 8 bases, with 11 bases left in between. This CDR3 is built from 13 residues.

The J gene is TRBJ1-1, the V gene TRBV5-1, with D unclear. The receptor comes from a woman between 35 and 50 years old who had recovered from COVID-19. The sequencing input was PBMCs or T cells enriched from blood (not recorded which). Here the CDR3 reads CASSLAREGEAFF. The CDR3 nucleotides are TGCGCCAGCAGCTTGGCCCGGGAAGGGGAAGCTTTCTTT.